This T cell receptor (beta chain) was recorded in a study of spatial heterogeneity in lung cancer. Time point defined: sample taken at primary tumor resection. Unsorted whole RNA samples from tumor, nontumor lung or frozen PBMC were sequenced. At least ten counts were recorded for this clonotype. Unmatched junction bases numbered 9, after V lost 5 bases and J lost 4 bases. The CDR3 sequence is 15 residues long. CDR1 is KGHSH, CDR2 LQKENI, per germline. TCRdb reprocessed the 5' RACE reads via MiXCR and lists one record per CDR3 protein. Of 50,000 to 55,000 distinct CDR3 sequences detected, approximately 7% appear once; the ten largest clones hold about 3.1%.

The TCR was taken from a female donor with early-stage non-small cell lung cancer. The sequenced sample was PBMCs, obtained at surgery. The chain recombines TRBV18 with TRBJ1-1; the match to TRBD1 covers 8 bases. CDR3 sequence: CASSKSTGAGTEAFF. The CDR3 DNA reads TGTGCCAGCTCAAAGTCGACAGGGGCGGGCACTGAAGCTTTCTTT.